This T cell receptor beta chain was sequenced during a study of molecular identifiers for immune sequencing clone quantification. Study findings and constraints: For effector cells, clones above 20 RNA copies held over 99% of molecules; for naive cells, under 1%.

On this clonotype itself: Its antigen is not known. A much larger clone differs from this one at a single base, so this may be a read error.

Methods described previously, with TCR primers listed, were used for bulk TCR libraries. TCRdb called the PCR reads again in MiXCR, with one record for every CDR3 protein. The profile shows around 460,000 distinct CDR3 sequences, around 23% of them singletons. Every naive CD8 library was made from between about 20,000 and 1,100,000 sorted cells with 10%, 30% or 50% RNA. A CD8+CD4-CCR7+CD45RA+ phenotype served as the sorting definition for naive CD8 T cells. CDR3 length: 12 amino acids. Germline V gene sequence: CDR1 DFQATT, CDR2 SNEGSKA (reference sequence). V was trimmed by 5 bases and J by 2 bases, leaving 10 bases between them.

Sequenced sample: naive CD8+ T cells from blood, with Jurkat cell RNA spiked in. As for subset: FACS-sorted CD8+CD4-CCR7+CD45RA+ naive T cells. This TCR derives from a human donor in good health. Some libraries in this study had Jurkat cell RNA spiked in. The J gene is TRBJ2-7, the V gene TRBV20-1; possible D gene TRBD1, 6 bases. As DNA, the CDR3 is TGCAGTGCTGGGGGCAGGGCCTACGAGCAGTACTTC. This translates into CSAGGRAYEQYF.